This TCR beta chain stems from a study of Graves' ophthalmopathy and Graves' hyperthyroidism. This clonotype was detected many times. V dropped 1 base and J dropped 2 bases, with 17 bases sitting between them. This CDR3 is built from 17 residues. The germline gives CDR1 MNHEY, CDR2 SVGEGT. The sequenced template was RNA, covering the TCR beta CDR3 region. Investigators did first-round RT-PCR with HTBI primers, then second-round multiplex PCR. TCRdb re-analysed the multiplex PCR reads in MiXCR, keeping a single row per CDR3 protein. The data show roughly 400,000 distinct CDR3 sequences, about 18% seen once.

This TCR derives from an adult woman with stable Graves' hyperthyroidism. The specimen sequenced was peripheral blood. The V gene is TRBV6-2 or TRBV6-3, the J gene TRBJ1-2; a possible D gene is TRBD1 (6 bases). CDR3 in amino acids: CASSYYNRAHYNYGYTF. Written as DNA, the CDR3 is TGTGCCAGCAGTTACTACAACAGGGCCCACTACAACTATGGCTACACCTTC.